Below, one T cell receptor beta chain is given with its context. This entry comes from a study of blood T cell repertoires in COVID-19. Produced via immunoSEQ multiplex PCR; TCRdb's table is partial and in-frame only. The sample yields over 45,000 clones, over 80% seen once. CDR3 length: 15 amino acids. V dropped 5 bases and J dropped 0 bases, with 10 bases sitting between them. In germline, CDR1 is MNHEY, CDR2 SVGAGI. The origin of this receptor is a man aged 65-85 years with acute or convalescent COVID-19. Sequencing was done on a sample of peripheral blood. This chain joins TRBV6-5 and TRBJ2-2; D is perhaps TRBD1 (6 bases). This chain's CDR3 is CASSRTATNTGELFF. CDR3 nucleotide sequence: TGTGCCAGCAGTAGGACAGCAACGAACACCGGGGAGCTGTTTTTT.